These T cell receptor beta chains were read from a single sample in a study of cytomegalovirus exposure and HLA in healthy donors. The repertoire was sequenced with immunoSEQ multiplex PCR; TCRdb's copy has only in-frame clones and lacks some. Among about 190,000 clones listed, 82% were seen once. What was sequenced was PBMCs. The receptors stem from a woman aged 18-29 years in good health and CMV-seronegative. CDR3s include the opening cysteine and the closing phenylalanine or tryptophan. D genes are given only for firm matches. A row's size may be missing; if present it is once, few, many or a size class.

v_call	clone_size	j_call	d_call	cdr3_aa	cdr3_nt
TRBV18	NA	TRBJ1-1	NA	CASSYQDLAEAFF	TGTGCCAGCTCATATCAGGATCTTGCTGAAGCTTTCTTT
TRBV5-1	NA	TRBJ1-2	TRBD1	CASSPGQGEGYTF	TGCGCCAGCAGCCCGGGACAGGGGGAAGGCTACACCTTC
TRBV9	NA	TRBJ2-5	TRBD2	CASSAPKSGLAGGETQYF	TGTGCCAGCAGCGCGCCCAAATCGGGACTAGCGGGAGGAGAGACCCAGTACTTC
TRBV6-1	NA	TRBJ1-1	NA	CASSGQVDTEAFF	TGTGCCAGCAGTGGACAGGTTGACACTGAAGCTTTCTTT
TRBV2	NA	TRBJ2-3	NA	CASSEAPQGPDTQYF	TGTGCCAGCAGTGAAGCGCCACAGGGTCCAGATACGCAGTATTTT
TRBV7-9	NA	TRBJ2-2	TRBD2	CSSSFLSGSWGGELFF	TGTTCCAGCAGCTTCCTTAGCGGGAGTTGGGGCGGGGAGCTGTTTTTT
TRBV10-3	NA	TRBJ2-5	NA	CAISGMGGGLETQYF	TGTGCCATCAGTGGTATGGGGGGGGGCCTCGAGACCCAGTACTTC
TRBV27	once	TRBJ1-2	TRBD1	CAGRHGTDNYGYTF	TGTGCCGGCAGGCACGGGACAGATAACTATGGCTACACCTTC
TRBV12-5	NA	TRBJ1-1	NA	CASGLNAGVTEAFF	TGTGCTAGTGGTTTGAATGCGGGGGTTACTGAAGCTTTCTTT
TRBV7-9	NA	TRBJ2-1	NA	CASTSAYSDNEQFF	TGTGCCAGCACCTCAGCATACTCCGACAATGAGCAGTTCTTC
TRBV29-1	NA	TRBJ2-2	NA	CSVEGVGARVAGELLF	TGCAGCGTTGAAGGCGTGGGGGCGCGTGTGGCCGGGGAGCTGCTTTTT
TRBV5-1	NA	TRBJ2-3	TRBD2	CASSFLLAGVPDTQYF	TGCGCCAGCAGCTTCCTACTAGCGGGGGTCCCAGATACGCAGTATTTT
TRBV19	NA	TRBJ1-1	NA	CASSRQGGTEAFF	TGTGCCAGTAGTAGGCAGGGCGGCACTGAAGCTTTCTTT
TRBV9	NA	TRBJ2-3	NA	CASSAGGDTQYF	TGTGCCAGCAGCGCCGGCGGGGATACGCAGTATTTT
TRBV9	NA	TRBJ2-7	TRBD2	CASSVDVAGVNEQYF	TGTGCCAGCAGCGTAGATGTAGCGGGAGTCAACGAGCAGTACTTC
TRBV5-1	NA	TRBJ2-7	TRBD1	CASSQGQVENEQYF	TGCGCCAGCAGCCAGGGACAGGTGGAAAACGAGCAGTACTTC
TRBV19	NA	TRBJ1-1	TRBD1	CASSPDRGRINTEAFF	TGTGCCAGTAGTCCCGACAGGGGGCGGATCAACACTGAAGCTTTCTTT
TRBV12-5	NA	TRBJ1-5	TRBD1	CARKTGPYSNQPQHF	TGTGCTAGGAAGACAGGGCCGTATAGCAATCAGCCCCAGCATTTT
TRBV7-8	once	TRBJ2-1	NA	CASSLVGASLDEQFF	TGTGCCAGCAGCTTAGTGGGGGCTAGTTTAGATGAGCAGTTCTTC
TRBV5-1	NA	TRBJ2-3	TRBD2	CASSLALQRGEGDTQYF	TGCGCCAGCAGCTTGGCGTTGCAGCGGGGGGAAGGAGATACGCAGTATTTT
TRBV7-2	NA	TRBJ1-5	NA	CASAVSVNQPQHF	TGTGCCAGCGCGGTGAGCGTCAATCAGCCCCAGCATTTT
TRBV5-8	NA	TRBJ2-3	TRBD2	CASSLGEAGGATDTQYF	TGTGCCAGCAGCTTGGGAGAAGCGGGGGGGGCCACAGATACGCAGTATTTT
TRBV5-1	NA	TRBJ2-1	TRBD1	CASSLAGTGIGEQFF	TGCGCCAGCAGCTTGGCAGGGACAGGGATCGGTGAGCAGTTCTTC
TRBV7-3	NA	TRBJ2-7	TRBD2	CASRLAGGREQYF	TGTGCCAGCCGTCTAGCGGGAGGACGCGAGCAGTACTTC
TRBV5-5	NA	TRBJ2-7	TRBD1	CASSLGQGLTYEQYF	TGTGCCAGCAGCCTCGGACAGGGGCTAACCTACGAGCAGTACTTC
TRBV6-6	NA	TRBJ1-4	NA	CASRGRVNEKLFF	TGTGCCAGCAGAGGGAGGGTTAATGAAAAACTGTTTTTT
TRBV19	NA	TRBJ1-1	TRBD1	CASIPGQGIIGAFF	TGTGCCAGTATCCCGGGACAGGGAATCATCGGAGCTTTCTTT
TRBV20-1	NA	TRBJ2-5	NA	CSATRGETQYF	TGCAGTGCTACCAGGGGAGAGACCCAGTACTTC
TRBV10-3	few	TRBJ1-2	TRBD1	CAISASGGEGYTF	TGTGCCATCAGTGCGTCAGGGGGCGAAGGCTACACCTTC
TRBV4-1	few	TRBJ1-1	NA	CASSQGAQGSEAFF	TGCGCCAGCAGCCAAGGCGCCCAGGGATCTGAAGCTTTCTTT
TRBV5-1	once	TRBJ2-7	TRBD2	CASSLVGGAYEQYF	TGCGCCAGCAGCTTGGTGGGGGGGGCCTACGAGCAGTACTTC
TRBV19	NA	TRBJ2-3	TRBD1	CASKRGQGRTDTQYF	TGTGCCAGTAAGCGGGGACAGGGCAGAACAGATACGCAGTATTTT
TRBV28	NA	TRBJ1-2	TRBD1	CASSLPGGLGYTF	TGTGCCAGCAGTTTACCAGGGGGGCTTGGCTACACCTTC
TRBV19	NA	TRBJ1-5	NA	CASSLFSGEDNQPQHF	TGTGCCAGTAGTCTCTTCTCAGGGGAAGACAATCAGCCCCAGCATTTT
TRBV18	NA	TRBJ1-2	NA	CASSPPQGLIGYTF	TGTGCCAGCTCACCACCGCAGGGGCTTATTGGCTACACCTTC
TRBV27	NA	TRBJ2-3	NA	CASSLSLVDTQYF	TGTGCCAGCAGTTTATCGTTAGTAGATACGCAGTATTTT
TRBV25-1	NA	TRBJ2-3	NA	CASSELGTPHTDTQYF	TGTGCCAGCAGTGAATTGGGGACTCCTCACACAGATACGCAGTATTTT
TRBV19	NA	TRBJ2-1	NA	CATQRVAGAPNEQFF	TGTGCCACCCAGCGGGTGGCGGGGGCCCCGAATGAGCAGTTCTTC
TRBV5-1	NA	TRBJ2-2	TRBD1	CASSFPPGQGVTGELFF	TGCGCCAGCAGCTTTCCGCCGGGACAGGGTGTTACCGGGGAGCTGTTTTTT
TRBV7-7	NA	TRBJ1-2	NA	CASSLVLGPGRKPWANYGYTF	TGTGCCAGCAGCTTAGTTTTGGGGCCAGGGAGGAAGCCTTGGGCTAACTATGGCTACACCTTC